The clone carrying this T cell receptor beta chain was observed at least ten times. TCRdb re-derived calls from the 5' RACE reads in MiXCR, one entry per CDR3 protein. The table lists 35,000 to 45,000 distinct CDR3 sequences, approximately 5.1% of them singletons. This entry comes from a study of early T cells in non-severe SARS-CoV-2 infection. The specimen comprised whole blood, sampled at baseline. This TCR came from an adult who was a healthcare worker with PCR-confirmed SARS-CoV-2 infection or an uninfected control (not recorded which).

DNA for the CDR3: TGTGCCAGCAGTTACTCGGCGCAGGGGAGAGAGACCCAGTACTTC. Translation: CASSYSAQGRETQYF. The chain combines TRBV6-6 with TRBJ2-5, with D possibly being TRBD1 (6 bases). This CDR3 is 15 amino acids long. The germline gives CDR1 MNHNY, CDR2 SVGAGI (reference sequence). Trimming removed 0 bases from V and 4 bases from J, with 12 bases in between.